This entry features one TCR beta chain sequence. These data originate in a study of blood T cell repertoires in COVID-19. Overall study context: The United States, Italy and Spain supplied acute and convalescent COVID-19 samples. Sources were T cells, B-cell-depleted T cells, or PBMCs; the material itself was cDNA or gDNA.

The V gene lost 3 bases and the J gene lost 7 bases, with 9 bases spanning the gap. This CDR3 contains 11 residues. Per germline, CDR1 DFQATT and CDR2 SNEGSKA (reference sequence). As processed by the authors: Scientists estimated how many nucleated cells there were by amplifying reference gene primers. Here immunoSEQ multiplex PCR was the method, and the copy in TCRdb shows in-frame clones only, minus some. That table gives V, J and clone size, and the DNA gave D and trimming. The table lists around 67,000 clones, about 90% of them singletons, with roughly 2.1% in the top ten. This chain joins TRBV20-1 and TRBJ1-2; D unresolved. The receptor was isolated from a woman older than 75 with active or convalescent COVID-19. Sequencing was performed on peripheral blood. CDR3 protein: CSASGLGGYTF. CDR3 DNA sequence: TGCAGTGCTAGTGGGCTAGGTGGCTACACCTTC.